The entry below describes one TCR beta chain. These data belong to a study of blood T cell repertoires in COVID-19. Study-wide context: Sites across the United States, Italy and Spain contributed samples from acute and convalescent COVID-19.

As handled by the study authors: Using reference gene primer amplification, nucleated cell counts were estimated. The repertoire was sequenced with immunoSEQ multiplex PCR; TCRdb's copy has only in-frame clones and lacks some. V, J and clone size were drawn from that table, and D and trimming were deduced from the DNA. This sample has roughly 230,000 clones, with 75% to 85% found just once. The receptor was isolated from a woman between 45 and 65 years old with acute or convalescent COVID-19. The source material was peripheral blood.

The CDR3 sequence is CASNPTGTYEQYF. The DNA for the CDR3 is TGTGCCAGCAATCCGACAGGGACCTACGAGCAGTACTTC. The chain uses TRBV6-5 and TRBJ2-7; 7 bases match TRBD1. V lost 7 bases, J lost 2 bases, and 5 bases stayed unmatched. Germline assignment: CDR1 MNHEY and CDR2 SVGAGI. The CDR3 is made up of 13 amino acids.